This entry describes one TCR beta chain. Its target is not known. The entry originates in a study of cytomegalovirus exposure and HLA in healthy donors. Study at large: Earlier, approximately 180 million T cells were analyzed, and about 100 million unique TCR beta sequences were found among them.

The PCR was carried out with 60 Vbeta primers and 13 Jbeta primers. The data were produced by immunoSEQ multiplex PCR, yet TCRdb's version contains in-frame clones alone and is incomplete. The table shows under 95,000 clones, with more than 60% occurring only once. The CDR3 is 14 amino acids. V shed 0 bases and J shed 4 bases, with 11 bases lying between them. Germline V gene lookup returns CDR1 SGHNT and CDR2 YYREEE (reference sequence). Study findings and constraints: It was reported in a later analysis that an Asian-associated ancestry cluster showed fewer N-insertions than the approximately 700-donor mean.

The origin of this receptor is a boy aged 5-17 years in good health and CMV-seronegative. The gene calls are TRBV5-4 and TRBJ2-7; D is possibly TRBD1 (6 bases). The sample taken for sequencing was PBMCs. The CDR3: CASSLGQASYEQYF. The DNA for the CDR3 is TGTGCCAGCAGCTTGGGACAGGCCAGTTACGAGCAGTACTTC.